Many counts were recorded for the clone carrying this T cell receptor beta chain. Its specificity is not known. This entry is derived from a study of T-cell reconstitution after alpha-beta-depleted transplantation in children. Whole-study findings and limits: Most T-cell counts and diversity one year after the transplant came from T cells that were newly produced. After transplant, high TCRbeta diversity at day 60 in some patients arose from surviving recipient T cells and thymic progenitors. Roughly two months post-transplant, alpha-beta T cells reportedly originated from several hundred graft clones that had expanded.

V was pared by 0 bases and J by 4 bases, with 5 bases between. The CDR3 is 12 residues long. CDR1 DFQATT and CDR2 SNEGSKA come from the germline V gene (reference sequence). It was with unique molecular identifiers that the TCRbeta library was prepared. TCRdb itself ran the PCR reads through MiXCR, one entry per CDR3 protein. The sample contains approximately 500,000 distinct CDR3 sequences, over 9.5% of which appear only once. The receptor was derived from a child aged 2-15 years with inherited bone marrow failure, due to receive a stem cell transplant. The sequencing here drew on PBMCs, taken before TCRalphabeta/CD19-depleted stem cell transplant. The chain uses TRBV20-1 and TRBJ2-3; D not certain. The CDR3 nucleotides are TGCAGTGCTAGAGATCAGGCAGATACGCAGTATTTT. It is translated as CSARDQADTQYF.